This T cell receptor beta chain was recorded in a study of vaccination and CD4 T cells after COVID-19. Overall study context: Two Hispanic individuals were among six male and four female convalescent patients. Overlapping spike peptides served as the stimulus for the cells. These peptides came from SARS-CoV-2 and from the common cold coronaviruses HCoV-NL63, HCoV-OC43 and HCoV-229E.

On this clonotype itself: Its target is unknown.

Sequenced with the Oncomine TCR Beta short-read assay was DNA taken from cultured CD4+ T cells. Genomic DNA was drawn out of CD4+ T cells grown in culture. One entry per CDR3 protein results from TCRdb running MiXCR on the PCR reads. Found here are 8,000 to 9,500 distinct CDR3 sequences, 60% of them singletons; the top ten hold around 16%. Trimming shortened V by 6 bases and J by 0 bases, and 9 bases separated the two germline ends. CDR3 length: 13 residues. The germline V gene has CDR1 DFQATT and CDR2 SNEGSKA (reference sequence). The treatment denotes: approximately nine-day PBMC culture with coronavirus spike peptide pools or control peptides (ViraFEST assay).

The clonotype was recovered from a human donor with COVID-19. Sequences were derived from cultured CD4+ T cells from blood, sampled after SARS-CoV-2 vaccination. The gene calls are TRBV20-1 and TRBJ1-3; D gene ambiguous. The chain's CDR3 is CSARGLSGNTIYF. The CDR3, as DNA: TGCAGTGCCCGCGGACTCTCTGGAAACACCATATATTTT.